These 23 T cell receptor beta chains originate from one sample sequenced in a study of blood T cell repertoires in COVID-19. The assay was immunoSEQ multiplex PCR, and TCRdb's table has in-frame clones only and misses some. The table shows under 150,000 clones, with 85% to 90% occurring only once. The specimen sequenced was peripheral blood. Source of these receptors: a man between 45 and 60 years old with acute or convalescent COVID-19.

V is TRBV6-4 and J is TRBJ2-2; tentatively, D is TRBD2 (5 bases). The germline V and J ends were trimmed by 4 bases and 6 bases, with 9 bases remaining between them. The CDR3 is made up of 13 amino acids. Germline CDR1 and CDR2: MRHNA and SNTAGT. The CDR3 DNA follows: TGTGCCAGCAGTGCCACTAGGTCCGGGGAGCTGTTTTTT. Its protein product is CASSATRSGELFF.

This clone came up a few times. The V and J genes are TRBV29-1 and TRBJ1-1; perhaps TRBD1 as D (5 bases). The V end lost 7 bases, the J end lost 3 bases, and 21 bases lay between the germline ends. This CDR3 contains 15 residues. Germline CDR1 reads SQVTM; CDR2 reads ANQGSEA. CDR3 residues: CSGIRDPGGYTEAFF. As DNA, the CDR3 is TGCAGCGGCATCCGGGACCCGGGAGGATACACTGAAGCTTTCTTT.

The J gene is TRBJ2-1, the V gene TRBV5-1; D might be TRBD2 (5 bases). V gave up 0 bases and J gave up 15 bases, with 16 bases separating them. The germline CDR1 and CDR2 sequences are SGHRS and YFSETQ. The CDR3 is 13 residues long. The CDR3 protein is CASSLENQRPAFF. CDR3 nucleotide sequence: TGCGCCAGCAGCTTGGAAAATCAGCGGCCCGCGTTCTTC.

The rearrangement uses TRBV7-9 and TRBJ2-7; 9 nucleotides line up with TRBD2. The trim removed 5 bases at V and 4 bases at J, leaving 6 bases unmatched. This CDR3 has 14 amino acids. Germline CDR1 reads SEHNR; CDR2 reads FQNEAQ (reference sequence). The CDR3 bases are TGTGCCAGCAGCGAACTAGCGGGTCGTTACGAGCAGTACTTC. It codes for CASSELAGRYEQYF.

In DNA, the CDR3 is TGTGCCAGCAGACTTACAGGGTCCACCTACGAGCAGTACTTC. It codes for CASRLTGSTYEQYF. The V call is TRBV7-2, the J call TRBJ2-7, with D perhaps TRBD1 (6 bases). There are 14 residues in the CDR3. Between the trimmed V and J ends, which lost 6 bases and 2 bases, there was a span of 14 bases. The germline V gene has CDR1 SGHTA and CDR2 FQGNSA.

The chain joins TRBV11-3 to TRBJ2-1; D is uncertain. The germline V gene encodes CDR1 SGHNT and CDR2 YENEEA. V was clipped by 5 bases and J by 2 bases, with 22 bases between them. This CDR3 region has 18 residues. The chain's CDR3 is CASSPSEWVPLAYNEQFF. Here the CDR3 DNA reads TGTGCCAGCAGCCCCAGCGAGTGGGTACCTTTAGCCTACAATGAGCAGTTCTTC.

The chain couples TRBV7-8 to TRBJ2-7, with TRBD1 as a possible D gene (6 bases). The V and J ends lost 3 bases and 3 bases respectively, with 15 bases between them. Germline V CDR1 and CDR2: SGHVS, FQNEAQ. This CDR3 comprises 15 residues. The CDR3 region has the DNA TGTGCCAGCAGCTTGGGCCCGGGACAACTCTACGAGCAGTACTTC. Its protein is CASSLGPGQLYEQYF.

This chain connects TRBV6-5 to TRBJ2-4, with D maybe TRBD1 (6 bases). Trimming removed 6 bases at V and 8 bases at J, with 17 bases between. The germline V gene has CDR1 MNHEY and CDR2 SVGAGI. The length of the CDR3 is 14 residues. The CDR3 DNA is TGTGCCAGCAGCGATTCGCAGGGGTTGGACATTCAGTACTTC. Translating it yields CASSDSQGLDIQYF.

There are many counts of this clone. The chain couples TRBV6-1 to TRBJ2-3; 9 positions agree with TRBD2. This CDR3 region has 17 residues. The ends lost 1 base at V and 3 bases at J; junction bases unmatched: 8. Germline CDR1 MNHNS, CDR2 SASEGT. The CDR3 region is CASSEESSGSGTDTQYF. CDR3 sequence (DNA): TGTGCCAGCAGTGAAGAAAGTAGCGGGAGCGGAACAGATACGCAGTATTTT.

The chain has TRBV19 and TRBJ1-3, with D uncertain. CDR1 is LNHDA, CDR2 SQIVND, per germline (reference sequence). V was cut by 4 bases and J by 3 bases, with 7 bases left in between. This CDR3 spans 13 amino acids. CDR3 nucleotide sequence: TGTGCCAGTAGTAACCGGGGTGGAAACACCATATATTTT. Its protein product is CASSNRGGNTIYF.

The CDR3 bases are TGTGCCAGTAGTAAAAACAGGGCGAACACTGAAGCTTTCTTT. This gives the protein CASSKNRANTEAFF. V is TRBV19 and J is TRBJ1-1; weak D call: TRBD1 (6 bases). Between the trimmed V and J ends, which lost 4 bases and 1 base, there was a span of 10 bases. CDR3 size: 14 residues. The V gene's germline CDR1 is LNHDA and CDR2 SQIVND (reference sequence).

The chain has TRBV11-2 and TRBJ2-1; D uncertain. V was clipped by 3 bases and J by 13 bases, with 13 bases between them. Germline CDR1 and CDR2: SGHAT and FQNNGV. The CDR3 is 12 residues long. This chain's CDR3 is CASSFSPTDQFF. As DNA, the CDR3 is TGTGCCAGCAGCTTTTCCCCGACTGACCAGTTCTTC.

The chain joins TRBV27 to TRBJ2-1, with a tentative D call TRBD2 (5 bases). This CDR3 has 15 residues. The germline gives CDR1 MNHEY, CDR2 SMNVEV (reference sequence). With 5 bases removed from V and 0 bases from J, the gap between germline ends came to 11 bases. CDR3 sequence (DNA): TGTGCCAGCAGTGCGATTGGGAGCTCCTACAATGAGCAGTTCTTC. Its translation is CASSAIGSSYNEQFF.

The V gene is TRBV3-1 (or the pseudogene TRBV3-2), the J gene TRBJ1-2; D is unclear. CDR1 is LGHDT, CDR2 YNNKEL, per germline (reference sequence). There are 14 residues in the CDR3. V dropped 2 bases and J dropped 1 base, with 8 bases sitting between them. The CDR3 DNA is TGTGCCAGCAGCCAACGACTCCATAACTATGGCTACACCTTC. Amino acids: CASSQRLHNYGYTF.

This chain connects TRBV19 to TRBJ1-1; the match to TRBD1 covers 11 bases. The CDR3 consists of 16 residues. V gave up 1 base and J gave up 5 bases; unmatched junction bases: 6. CDR1 and CDR2 from the germline V gene are LNHDA and SQIVND (reference sequence). The CDR3 loop is CASSIATGTGGTEAFF. CDR3 DNA: TGTGCCAGTAGTATAGCAACAGGGACAGGGGGAACTGAAGCTTTCTTT. The variable domain in full, completed from reference TRBV19 and TRBJ1-1, reads DGGITQSPKYLFRKEGQNVTLSCEQNLNHDAMYWYRQDPGQGLRLIYYSQIVNDFQKGDIAEGYSVSREKKESFPLTVTSAQKNPTAFYLCASSIATGTGGTEAFFGQGTRLTVV.

The sample holds one count of this clone. This chain links TRBV6-2 or TRBV6-3 with TRBJ2-1, with D possibly matching TRBD2 (5 bases). CDR1 and CDR2 (germline): MNHEY, SVGEGT. The CDR3 is made up of 13 amino acids. V lost 0 bases and J 11 bases, leaving 11 bases between the germline ends. CDR3 region: CASSYSLASKQFF. The CDR3 DNA reads as TGTGCCAGCAGTTACTCGTTGGCTAGCAAGCAGTTCTTC.

The CDR3 loop is CASSPFGPQQGGQPQHF. In DNA, the CDR3 is TGTGCCAGCTCACCATTTGGTCCTCAACAGGGTGGACAGCCCCAGCATTTT. The gene calls are TRBV18 and TRBJ1-5; tentative D call: TRBD1 (6 bases). Germline V gene lookup returns CDR1 KGHSH and CDR2 LQKENI. Trimming took off 2 bases at V and 7 bases at J, with 21 bases between the two ends. The CDR3 runs 17 residues.

The rearrangement uses TRBV27 and TRBJ2-7, with D tentatively TRBD2 (6 bases). The CDR3 totals 13 residues. In germline, CDR1 is MNHEY, CDR2 SMNVEV (reference sequence). The V gene lost 8 bases and the J gene lost 3 bases, with 14 bases spanning the gap. This CDR3 is CASGGDLHYEQYF. The DNA of the CDR3 is TGTGCCAGCGGAGGGGACTTACACTACGAGCAGTACTTC.

The V and J genes are TRBV19 and TRBJ1-6; D is perhaps TRBD1 (5 bases). The germline V and J ends were trimmed by 7 bases and 7 bases, with 11 bases remaining between them. This CDR3 spans 13 amino acids. Germline CDR1 and CDR2: LNHDA and SQIVND (reference sequence). The CDR3 region is CASNPQGNSPLHF. CDR3 nucleotide sequence: TGTGCCAGTAACCCCCAGGGAAATTCACCCCTCCACTTT.

This chain connects TRBV6-1 to TRBJ2-7, with D unclear. Germline V lookup: CDR1 MNHNS, CDR2 SASEGT. CDR3 length: 14 amino acids. The V gene lost 3 bases and the J gene lost 0 bases, with 9 bases spanning the gap. CDR3: CASSEGRSSYEQYF. CDR3 in DNA: TGTGCCAGCAGTGAGGGCAGAAGCTCCTACGAGCAGTACTTC.

In this sample, this clone turned up once. The rearrangement links TRBV5-6 to TRBJ1-4; the match to TRBD1 covers 7 bases. V dropped 1 base and J dropped 7; count of bases not matched to a gene: 7. CDR1 and CDR2 from the germline V gene are SGHDT and YYEEEE. The length of the CDR3 is 15 residues. The CDR3 reads CASSLLAGGGEKLFF. The CDR3 coding sequence is TGTGCCAGCAGCTTGCTAGCAGGGGGAGGTGAAAAACTGTTTTTT.

In this sample, this clone turned up a few times. This chain joins TRBV5-1 and TRBJ2-7; D is uncertain. CDR3 length: 14 amino acids. Germline values: CDR1 SGHRS, CDR2 YFSETQ. V lost 0 bases and J lost 7, with 14 bases in between. The CDR3 DNA sequence: TGCGCCAGCAGCTTGGTCCGGGTAACTGGGGAGCAGTACTTC. Its translation: CASSLVRVTGEQYF.

J is TRBJ2-4 and V is TRBV6-2 or TRBV6-3; D uncertain. V shed 5 bases and J shed 15 bases, with 17 bases lying between them. The CDR3 contains 12 residues. CDR1 and CDR2 (germline): MNHEY, SVGEGT. DNA of the CDR3: TGTGCCAGCAGTCTCTCAGGCTCACTGGGGTACTTC. Its protein product is CASSLSGSLGYF.